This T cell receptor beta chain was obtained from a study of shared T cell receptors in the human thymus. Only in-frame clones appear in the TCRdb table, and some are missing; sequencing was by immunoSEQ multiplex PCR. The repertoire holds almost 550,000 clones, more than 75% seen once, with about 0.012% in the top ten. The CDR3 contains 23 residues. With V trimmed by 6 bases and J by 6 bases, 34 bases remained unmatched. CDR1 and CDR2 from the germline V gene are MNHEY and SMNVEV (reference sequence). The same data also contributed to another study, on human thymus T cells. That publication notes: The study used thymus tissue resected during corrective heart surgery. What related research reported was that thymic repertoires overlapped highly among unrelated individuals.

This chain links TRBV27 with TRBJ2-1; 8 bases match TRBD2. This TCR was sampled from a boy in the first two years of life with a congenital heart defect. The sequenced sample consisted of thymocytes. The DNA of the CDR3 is TGTGCCAGCAGGGGTAGTTGGCAGGGGCCCTCCTTCGGGGAGCGGGAGCTCTTCAATGAGCAGTTCTTC. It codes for CASRGSWQGPSFGERELFNEQFF.